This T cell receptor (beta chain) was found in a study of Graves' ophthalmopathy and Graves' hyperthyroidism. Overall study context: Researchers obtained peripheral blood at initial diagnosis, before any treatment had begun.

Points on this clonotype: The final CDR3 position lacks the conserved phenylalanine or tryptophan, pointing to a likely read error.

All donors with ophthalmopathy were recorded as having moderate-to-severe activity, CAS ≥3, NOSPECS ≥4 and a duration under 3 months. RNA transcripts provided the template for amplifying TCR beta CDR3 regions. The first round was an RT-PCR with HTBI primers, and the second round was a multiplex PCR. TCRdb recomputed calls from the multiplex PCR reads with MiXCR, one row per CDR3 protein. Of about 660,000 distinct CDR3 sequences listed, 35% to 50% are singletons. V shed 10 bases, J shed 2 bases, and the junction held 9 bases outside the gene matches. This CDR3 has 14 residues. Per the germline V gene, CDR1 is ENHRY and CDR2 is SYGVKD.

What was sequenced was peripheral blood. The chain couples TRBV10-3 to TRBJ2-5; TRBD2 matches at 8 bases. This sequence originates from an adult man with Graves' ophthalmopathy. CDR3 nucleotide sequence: TGTGCCAGCAAGTCCAGCGGGGGTCAAGAGACCCAGTACCTC. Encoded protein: CASKSSGGQETQYL.